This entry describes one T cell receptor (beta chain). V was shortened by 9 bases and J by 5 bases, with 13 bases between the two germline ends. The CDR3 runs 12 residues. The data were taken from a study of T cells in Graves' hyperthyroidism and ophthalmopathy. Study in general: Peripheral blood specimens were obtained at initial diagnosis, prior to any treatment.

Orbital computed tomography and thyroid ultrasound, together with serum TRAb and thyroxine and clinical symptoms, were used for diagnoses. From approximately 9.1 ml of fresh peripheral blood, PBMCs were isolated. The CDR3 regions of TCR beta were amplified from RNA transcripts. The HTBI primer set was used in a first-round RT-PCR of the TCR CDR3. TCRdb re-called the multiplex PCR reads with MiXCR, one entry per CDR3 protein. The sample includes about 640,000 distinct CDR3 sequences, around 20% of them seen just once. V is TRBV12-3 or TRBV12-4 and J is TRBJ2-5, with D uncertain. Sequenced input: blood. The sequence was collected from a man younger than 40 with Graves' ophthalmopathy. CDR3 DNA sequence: TGTGCCAGGGCCCTAACGCAGGAGACCCAGTACTTC. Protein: CARALTQETQYF.